This T cell receptor (beta chain) derives from a study of shared clonotypes between healthy human individuals. Profiling relied on immunoSEQ multiplex PCR, and the TCRdb table lists in-frame clones only, not all of them. The sample lists a few million clones, around nine tenths occurring once. Germline loops: CDR1 MGHRA, CDR2 YSYEKL. Trimming removed 1 base at V and 4 bases at J, with 16 bases between. This CDR3 spans 16 amino acids. This chain uses TRBV4-1 with TRBJ1-2, with D maybe TRBD1 (6 bases). The specimen sequenced was naive CD4+ T cells sorted from blood. Subset denoted: CD45RA+ positively selected. The TCR was taken from a man younger than 35 in good health. The CDR3 reads CASSQVSGALLYGYTF. CDR3 in DNA: TGCGCCAGCAGCCAAGTTTCAGGGGCCCTCCTCTATGGCTACACCTTC.